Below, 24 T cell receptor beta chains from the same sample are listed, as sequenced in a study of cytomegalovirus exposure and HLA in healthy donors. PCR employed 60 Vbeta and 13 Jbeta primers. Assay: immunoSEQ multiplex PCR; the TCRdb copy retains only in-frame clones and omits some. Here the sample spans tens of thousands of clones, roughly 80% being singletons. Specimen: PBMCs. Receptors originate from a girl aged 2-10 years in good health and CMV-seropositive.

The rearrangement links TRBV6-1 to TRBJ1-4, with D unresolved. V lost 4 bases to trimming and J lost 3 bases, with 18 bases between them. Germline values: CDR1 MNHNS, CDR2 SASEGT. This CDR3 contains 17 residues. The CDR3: CASSGRTDSLPNEKLFF. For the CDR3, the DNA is TGTGCCAGCAGTGGGCGGACGGACTCCTTGCCTAATGAAAAACTGTTTTTT.

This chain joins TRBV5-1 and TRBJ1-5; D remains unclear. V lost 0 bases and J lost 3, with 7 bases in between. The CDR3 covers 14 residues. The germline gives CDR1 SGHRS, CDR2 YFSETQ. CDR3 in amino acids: CASSLGGINQPQHF. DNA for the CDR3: TGCGCCAGCAGCTTGGGAGGGATCAATCAGCCCCAGCATTTT.

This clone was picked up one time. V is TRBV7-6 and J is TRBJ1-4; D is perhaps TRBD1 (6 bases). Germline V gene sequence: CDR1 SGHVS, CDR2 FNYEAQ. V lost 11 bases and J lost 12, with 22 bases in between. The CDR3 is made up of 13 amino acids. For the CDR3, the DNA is TGTGCCTCGGGGGGGGCCCGGGGGGCGGAACTGTTTTTT. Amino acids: CASGGARGAELFF.

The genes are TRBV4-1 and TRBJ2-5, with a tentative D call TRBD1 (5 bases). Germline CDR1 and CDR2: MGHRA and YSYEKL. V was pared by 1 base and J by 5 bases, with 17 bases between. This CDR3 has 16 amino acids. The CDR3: CASSQAFLQGVETQYF. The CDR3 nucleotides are TGCGCCAGCAGCCAAGCCTTCCTCCAGGGTGTGGAGACCCAGTACTTC.

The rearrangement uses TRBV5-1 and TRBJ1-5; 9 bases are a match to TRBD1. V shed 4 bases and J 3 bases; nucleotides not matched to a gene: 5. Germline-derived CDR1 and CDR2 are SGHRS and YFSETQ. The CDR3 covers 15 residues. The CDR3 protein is CASSAGTGNNQPQHF. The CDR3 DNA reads TGCGCCAGCAGCGCCGGGACAGGGAACAATCAGCCCCAGCATTTT. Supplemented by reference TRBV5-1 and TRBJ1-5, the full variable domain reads KAGVTQTPRYLIKTRGQQVTLSCSPISGHRSVSWYQQTPGQGLQFLFEYFSETQRNKGNFPGRFSGRQFSNSRSEMNVSTLELGDSALYLCASSAGTGNNQPQHFGDGTRLSIL.

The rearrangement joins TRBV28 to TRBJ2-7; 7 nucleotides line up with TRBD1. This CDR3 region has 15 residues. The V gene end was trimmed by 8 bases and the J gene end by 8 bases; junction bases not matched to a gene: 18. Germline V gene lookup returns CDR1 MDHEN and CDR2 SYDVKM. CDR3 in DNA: TGTGCCAGCGGAGGACCCGGGACAGACCCTTTCAAGCAGTACTTC. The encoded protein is CASGGPGTDPFKQYF. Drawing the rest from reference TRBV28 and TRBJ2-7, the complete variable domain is DVKVTQSSRYLVKRTGEKVFLECVQDMDHENMFWYRQDPGLGLRLIYFSYDVKMKEKGDIPEGYSVSREKKERFSLILESASTNQTSMYLCASGGPGTDPFKQYFGPGTRLTVT.

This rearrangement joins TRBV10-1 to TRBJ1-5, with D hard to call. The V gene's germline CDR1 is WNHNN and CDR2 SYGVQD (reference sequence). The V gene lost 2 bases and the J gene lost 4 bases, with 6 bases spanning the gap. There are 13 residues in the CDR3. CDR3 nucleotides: TGCGCCAGCAGTGAGAACTGGAATCAGCCCCAGCATTTT. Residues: CASSENWNQPQHF.

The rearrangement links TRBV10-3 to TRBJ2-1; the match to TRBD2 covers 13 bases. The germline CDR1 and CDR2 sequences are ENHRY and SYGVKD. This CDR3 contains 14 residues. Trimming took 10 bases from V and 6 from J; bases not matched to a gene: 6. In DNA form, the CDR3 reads TGTGCCACCACTAGCGGGAGGGCGGTCAATGAGCAGTTCTTC. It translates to CATTSGRAVNEQFF.

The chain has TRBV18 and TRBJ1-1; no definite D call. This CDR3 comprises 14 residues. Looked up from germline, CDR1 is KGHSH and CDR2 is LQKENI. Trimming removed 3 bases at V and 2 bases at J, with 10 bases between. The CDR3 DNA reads TGTGCCAGCTCACCGAACACCTTCAACACTGAAGCTTTCTTT. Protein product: CASSPNTFNTEAFF.

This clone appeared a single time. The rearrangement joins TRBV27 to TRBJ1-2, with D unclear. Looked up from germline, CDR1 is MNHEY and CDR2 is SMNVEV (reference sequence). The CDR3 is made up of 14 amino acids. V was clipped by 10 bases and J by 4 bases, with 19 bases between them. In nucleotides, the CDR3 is TGTGCCACCCTCCGGACGTCGGGAACCTATGGCTACACCTTC. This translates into CATLRTSGTYGYTF.

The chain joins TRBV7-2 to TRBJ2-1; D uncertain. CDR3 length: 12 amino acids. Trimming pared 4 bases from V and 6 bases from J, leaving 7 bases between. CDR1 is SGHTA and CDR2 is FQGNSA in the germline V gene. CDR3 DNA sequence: TGTGCCAGCAGCTCCCCGCGCAATGAGCAGTTCTTC. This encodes CASSSPRNEQFF.

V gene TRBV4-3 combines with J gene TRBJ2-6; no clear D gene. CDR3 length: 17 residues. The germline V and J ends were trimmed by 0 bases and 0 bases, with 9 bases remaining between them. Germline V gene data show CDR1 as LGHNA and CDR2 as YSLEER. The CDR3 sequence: CASSQEWSVSGANVLTF. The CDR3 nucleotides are TGCGCCAGCAGCCAAGAATGGTCGGTCTCTGGGGCCAACGTCCTGACTTTC.

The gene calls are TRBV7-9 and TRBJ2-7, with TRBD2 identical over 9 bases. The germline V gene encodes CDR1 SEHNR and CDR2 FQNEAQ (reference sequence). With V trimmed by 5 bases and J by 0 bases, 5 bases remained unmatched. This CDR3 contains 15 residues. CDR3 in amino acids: CASSRSGRGSYEQYF. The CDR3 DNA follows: TGTGCCAGCAGCCGTAGCGGGAGAGGCTCCTACGAGCAGTACTTC.

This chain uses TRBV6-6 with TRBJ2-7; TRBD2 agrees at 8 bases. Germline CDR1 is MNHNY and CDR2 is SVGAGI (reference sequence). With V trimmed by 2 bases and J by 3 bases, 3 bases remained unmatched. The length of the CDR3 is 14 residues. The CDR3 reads CASSYSLAGYEQYF. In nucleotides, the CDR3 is TGTGCCAGCAGTTACAGTCTAGCGGGCTACGAGCAGTACTTC.

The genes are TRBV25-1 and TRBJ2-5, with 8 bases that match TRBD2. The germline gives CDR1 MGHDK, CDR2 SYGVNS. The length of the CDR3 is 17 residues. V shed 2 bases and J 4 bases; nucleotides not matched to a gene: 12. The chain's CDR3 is CASSEIFEAGVGETQYF. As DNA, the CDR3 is TGTGCCAGCAGTGAAATCTTCGAAGCGGGAGTTGGAGAGACCCAGTACTTC.

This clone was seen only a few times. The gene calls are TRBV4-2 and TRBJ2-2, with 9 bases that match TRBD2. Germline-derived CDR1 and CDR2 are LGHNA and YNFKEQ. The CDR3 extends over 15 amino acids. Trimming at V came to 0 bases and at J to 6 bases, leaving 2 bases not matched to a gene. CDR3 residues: CASSQDAGGPGELFF. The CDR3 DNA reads TGTGCCAGCAGCCAAGATGCGGGAGGGCCCGGGGAGCTGTTTTTT.

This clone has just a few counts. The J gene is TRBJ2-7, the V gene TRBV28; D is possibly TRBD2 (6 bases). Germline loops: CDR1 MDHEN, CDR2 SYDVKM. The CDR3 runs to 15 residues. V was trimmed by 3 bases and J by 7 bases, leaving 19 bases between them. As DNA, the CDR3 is TGTGCCAGCAGTTTGGGAGAGCGGGCCTCGGGGGAGCAGTACTTC. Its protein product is CASSLGERASGEQYF.

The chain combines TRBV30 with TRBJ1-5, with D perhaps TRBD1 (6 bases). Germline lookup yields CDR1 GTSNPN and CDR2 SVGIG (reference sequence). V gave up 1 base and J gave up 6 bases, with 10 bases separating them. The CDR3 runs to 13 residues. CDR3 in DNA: TGTGCCTGGAGTGCAGGGGAGAGTCAGCCCCAGCATTTT. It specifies CAWSAGESQPQHF. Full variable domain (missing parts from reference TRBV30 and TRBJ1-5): SQTIHQWPATLVQPVGSPLSLECTVEGTSNPNLYWYRQAAGRGLQLLFYSVGIGQISSEVPQNLSASRPQDRQFILSSKKLLLSDSGFYLCAWSAGESQPQHFGDGTRLSIL.

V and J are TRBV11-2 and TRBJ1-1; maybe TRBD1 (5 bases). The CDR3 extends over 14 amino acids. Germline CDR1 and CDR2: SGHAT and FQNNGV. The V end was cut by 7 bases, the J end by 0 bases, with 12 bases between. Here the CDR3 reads CASNPVTVNTEAFF. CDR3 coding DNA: TGTGCCAGCAATCCGGTGACAGTGAACACTGAAGCTTTCTTT.

The CDR3 protein is CASSSVGQVYYGYTF. The CDR3 DNA sequence: TGCGCCAGCAGCTCTGTGGGACAGGTCTACTATGGCTACACCTTC. The rearrangement uses TRBV5-1 and TRBJ1-2, with 8 bases fitting TRBD1. The CDR3 covers 15 residues. The germline CDR1 and CDR2 sequences are SGHRS and YFSETQ. V trimming: 3 bases; J trimming: 3 bases; junction bases outside the gene matches: 7.

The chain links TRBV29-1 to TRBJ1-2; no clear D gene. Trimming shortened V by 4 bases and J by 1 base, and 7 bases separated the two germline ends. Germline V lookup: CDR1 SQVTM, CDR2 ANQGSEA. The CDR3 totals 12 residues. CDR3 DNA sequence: TGCAGCGTTGCGATGCGTAACTATGGCTACACCTTC. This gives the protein CSVAMRNYGYTF.

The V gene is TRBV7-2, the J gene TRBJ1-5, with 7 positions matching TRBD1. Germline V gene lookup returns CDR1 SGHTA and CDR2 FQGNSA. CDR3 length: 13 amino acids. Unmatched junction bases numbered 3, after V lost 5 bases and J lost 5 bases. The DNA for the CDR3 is TGTGCCAGCAGCCCTGACAGGGATCAGCCCCAGCATTTT. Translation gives CASSPDRDQPQHF.

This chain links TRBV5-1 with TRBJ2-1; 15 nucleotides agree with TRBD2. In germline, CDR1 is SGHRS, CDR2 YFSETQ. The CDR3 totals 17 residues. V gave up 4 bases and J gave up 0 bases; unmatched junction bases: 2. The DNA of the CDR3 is TGCGCCAGCAGCGAGGGACTAGCGGGAGGCTCCTACAATGAGCAGTTCTTC. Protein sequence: CASSEGLAGGSYNEQFF.

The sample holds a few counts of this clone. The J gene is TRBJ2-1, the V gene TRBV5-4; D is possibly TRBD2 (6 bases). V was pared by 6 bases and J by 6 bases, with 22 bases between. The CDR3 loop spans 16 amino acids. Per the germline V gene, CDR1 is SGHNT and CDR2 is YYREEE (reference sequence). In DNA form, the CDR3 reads TGTGCCAGCACCCTACGGAGGGCCCGGAGCGGCAATGAGCAGTTCTTC. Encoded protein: CASTLRRARSGNEQFF. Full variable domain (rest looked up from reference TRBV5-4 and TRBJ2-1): ETGVTQSPTHLIKTRGQQVTLRCSSQSGHNTVSWYQQALGQGPQFIFQYYREEENGRGNFPPRFSGLQFPNYSSELNVNALELDDSALYLCASTLRRARSGNEQFFGPGTRLTVL.